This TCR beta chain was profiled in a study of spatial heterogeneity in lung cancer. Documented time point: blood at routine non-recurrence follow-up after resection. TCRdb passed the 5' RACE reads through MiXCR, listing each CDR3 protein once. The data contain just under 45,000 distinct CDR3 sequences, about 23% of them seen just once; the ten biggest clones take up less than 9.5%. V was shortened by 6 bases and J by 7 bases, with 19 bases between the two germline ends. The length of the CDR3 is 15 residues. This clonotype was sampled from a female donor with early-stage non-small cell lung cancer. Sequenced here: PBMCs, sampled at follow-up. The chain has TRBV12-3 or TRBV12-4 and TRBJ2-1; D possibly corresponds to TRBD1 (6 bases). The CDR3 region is CASRTIVGAKNEQFF. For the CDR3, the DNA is TGTGCCAGCAGGACGATTGTGGGGGCTAAGAATGAGCAGTTCTTC.